This T cell receptor beta chain was identified in a study of cytomegalovirus exposure and HLA in healthy donors. As to this clone: Its antigen is undetermined.

Study results and caveats: Productive status was seen about 87% or about 30% of the time for most TCR beta V segments in an earlier analysis. Later analysis showed most CMV-associated TCR beta chains appearing HLA-restricted.

PCR employed 60 Vbeta and 13 Jbeta primers. The data were produced by immunoSEQ multiplex PCR, yet TCRdb's version contains in-frame clones alone and is incomplete. Among roughly 150,000 clones, over 70% were seen once, and the ten largest hold about 3.1%. This CDR3 has 16 residues. CDR1 is PRHDT and CDR2 is FYEKMQ in the germline V gene (reference sequence). V gave up 4 bases and J gave up 2 bases; unmatched junction bases: 10. The J gene is TRBJ1-2, the V gene TRBV13; 7 bases are shared with TRBD1. Sequenced input: PBMCs. The receptor was derived from a man in his forties in good health and CMV-seronegative. CDR3 coding DNA: TGTGCCAGCAGCTCCCCGAGACAGGGTATCAACTATGGCTACACCTTC. Protein product: CASSSPRQGINYGYTF. The whole variable domain, remainder taken from reference TRBV13 and TRBJ1-2, is AAGVIQSPRHLIKEKRETATLKCYPIPRHDTVYWYQQGPGQDPQFLISFYEKMQSDKGSIPDRFSAQQFSDYHSELNMSSLELGDSALYFCASSSPRQGINYGYTFGSGTRLTVV.